The T cell receptor beta chain under discussion was sequenced for a study of molecular identifiers for immune sequencing clone quantification. The wider study: Five portions were made in replicates from RNA of approximately 22,000 or 94,000 naive CD8 cells, and four underwent sequencing.

This clonotype was counted at least ten times. This CDR3 is built from 14 residues. V lost 5 bases to trimming and J lost 6 bases; unmatched junction nucleotides: 5. CDR1 MNHEY and CDR2 SMNVEV come from the germline V gene (reference sequence). Libraries of naive CD8 cells were prepared from roughly 18,000 to 920,000 sorted cells using 10%, 30% or 50% RNA. CD8+CD4-CCR7+CD45RA+ sorting gave the naive CD8 T cells. Bulk TCR libraries were made with methods that had been previously described and with listed TCR primers. TCRdb processed the PCR reads anew with MiXCR; each CDR3 protein has one entry. The sample lists more than 450,000 distinct CDR3 sequences; 20% to 25% were seen once.

This TCR derives from a human donor in good health. Some libraries in this study had Jurkat cell RNA spiked in. Sequenced: naive CD8+ T cells from blood, with Jurkat cell RNA spiked in. Subset meaning: FACS-sorted CD8+CD4-CCR7+CD45RA+ naive T cells. V and J are TRBV27 and TRBJ1-4, with 8 positions matching TRBD1. CDR3: CASSPQGGDEKLFF. The CDR3 DNA sequence: TGTGCCAGCAGTCCACAGGGGGGGGATGAAAAACTGTTTTTT.